A single sample gave rise to the 16 T cell receptor beta chains below, sequenced in a study of shared clonotypes between healthy human individuals. TCRdb's table, derived via immunoSEQ multiplex PCR, lists solely in-frame clones and lacks some. The profile shows about 1 million clones, approximately 68% of them singletons. Material for sequencing was memory CD4+ T cells sorted from blood. Subset specified: CD45RA-negative fraction. The source is a young man in good health.

V is TRBV10-3 and J is TRBJ2-2, with TRBD2 identical over 14 bases. With V trimmed by 10 bases and J by 5 bases, 9 bases remained unmatched. Germline V gene lookup returns CDR1 ENHRY and CDR2 SYGVKD. The CDR3 sequence is 16 residues long. CDR3 coding DNA: TGTGCCACCGTGGGACTAGCGGGAGTGGGGACCGGGGAGCTGTTTTTT. It specifies CATVGLAGVGTGELFF.

The V gene is TRBV14, the J gene TRBJ2-3, with 10 bases lining up with TRBD2. The CDR3 is made up of 20 amino acids. CDR1 SGHDN and CDR2 FVKESK come from the germline V gene. With V trimmed by 1 base and J by 0 bases, 13 bases remained unmatched. CDR3 sequence reads: CASSQGLGLAAFYSTDTQYF. DNA of the CDR3: TGTGCCAGCAGCCAAGGACTTGGACTAGCGGCCTTCTATAGCACAGATACGCAGTATTTT.

This sequence joins TRBV5-1 and TRBJ1-5, with no clear D. Trimming removed 3 bases at V and 5 bases at J, with 3 bases between. CDR3 length: 11 amino acids. The germline V gene has CDR1 SGHRS and CDR2 YFSETQ. The CDR3 here is CASSWDQPQHF. DNA of the CDR3: TGCGCCAGCAGCTGGGATCAGCCCCAGCATTTT.

The chain recombines TRBV7-8 with TRBJ2-7, with D uncertain. The CDR3 is 19 residues long. Trimming left V 5 bases short and J 0 bases short, with 26 bases between. CDR1 and CDR2 (germline): SGHVS, FQNEAQ. CDR3 coding DNA: TGTGCCAGCAGCCTACCAACAAGACCACAGCCGACCTTCTCCTACGAGCAGTACTTC. Translation: CASSLPTRPQPTFSYEQYF. The whole variable domain, remainder taken from reference TRBV7-8 and TRBJ2-7, is GAGVSQSPRYKVAKRGQDVALRCDPISGHVSLFWYQQALGQGPEFLTYFQNEAQLDKSGLPSDRFFAERPEGSVSTLKIQRTQQEDSAVYLCASSLPTRPQPTFSYEQYFGPGTRLTVT.

The J gene is TRBJ2-3, the V gene TRBV10-1; unclear D gene. The CDR3 runs to 17 residues. With 0 bases removed from V and 0 bases from J, the gap between germline ends came to 13 bases. Germline V gives CDR1 WNHNN, CDR2 SYGVQD (reference sequence). CDR3 sequence: CASSESVGTVSTDTQYF. CDR3 DNA sequence: TGCGCCAGCAGTGAGTCGGTGGGCACGGTGAGCACAGATACGCAGTATTTT.

The chain links TRBV18 to TRBJ1-5, with D perhaps matching TRBD1 (6 bases). The CDR3 is 16 amino acids. Trimming shortened V by 2 bases and J by 6 bases, and 17 bases separated the two germline ends. CDR1 is KGHSH and CDR2 is LQKENI in the germline V gene. CDR3 region: CASSPIATGLGQPQHF. The CDR3, as DNA: TGTGCCAGCTCACCAATAGCGACAGGTCTTGGTCAGCCCCAGCATTTT.

This clone has just a few counts. The V call is TRBV11-2, the J call TRBJ1-2; weak D call: TRBD1 (5 bases). The CDR3 loop spans 12 amino acids. The V gene lost 5 bases and the J gene lost 9 bases, with 13 bases spanning the gap. CDR1 and CDR2 from the germline V gene are SGHAT and FQNNGV. The CDR3 DNA follows: TGTGCCAGCAGCGGGGGTCCGCTAAGCTACACCTTC. Its translation is CASSGGPLSYTF.

The chain employs TRBV6-1 and TRBJ1-2, with D unclear. The germline gives CDR1 MNHNS, CDR2 SASEGT. Between the trimmed V and J ends, which lost 3 bases and 5 bases, there was a span of 4 bases. This CDR3 comprises 11 residues. The CDR3 nucleotides are TGTGCCAGCAGTGAGAGGTATGGCTACACCTTC. This sequence encodes CASSERYGYTF.

The CDR3 here is CASMLGTGGGYGYTF. The CDR3 bases are TGTGCCAGCATGCTCGGGACAGGCGGTGGCTATGGCTACACCTTC. The chain links TRBV6-1 to TRBJ1-2, with 8 nucleotides matching TRBD1. The CDR3 totals 15 residues. Germline V gives CDR1 MNHNS, CDR2 SASEGT. The trim removed 7 bases at V and 4 bases at J, leaving 11 bases unmatched.

The chain is built from TRBV10-3 and TRBJ1-2, with 9 bases aligning to TRBD1. V lost 6 bases, J lost 4 bases, and 6 bases stayed unmatched. Germline V gene sequence: CDR1 ENHRY, CDR2 SYGVKD. The CDR3 length is 14 residues. CDR3: CAIRADRGGYGYTF. The CDR3 DNA reads TGTGCCATCAGAGCGGACAGGGGCGGCTATGGCTACACCTTC.

The rearrangement joins TRBV11-3 to TRBJ2-1; the match to TRBD2 covers 7 bases. CDR3 size: 15 residues. Germline CDR1 and CDR2: SGHNT and YENEEA. Trimming at V came to 0 bases and at J to 6 bases, leaving 5 bases not matched to a gene. CDR3 nucleotides: TGTGCCAGCAGCTTAGAGAGCGGGGAATTCAATGAGCAGTTCTTC. Its protein product is CASSLESGEFNEQFF. Supplemented by reference TRBV11-3 and TRBJ2-1, the full variable domain reads EAGVVQSPRYKIIEKKQPVAFWCNPISGHNTLYWYLQNLGQGPELLIRYENEEAVDDSQLPKDRFSAERLKGVDSTLKIQPAELGDSAVYLCASSLESGEFNEQFFGPGTRLTVL.

The chain couples TRBV5-1 to TRBJ1-2; D is perhaps TRBD1 (6 bases). Trimming pared 1 base from V and 7 bases from J, leaving 14 bases between. This CDR3 spans 14 amino acids. CDR1 is SGHRS, CDR2 YFSETQ, per germline. This CDR3 reads CASSLQGMGGGYTF. The CDR3 nucleotides are TGCGCCAGCAGCTTGCAGGGGATGGGCGGTGGCTACACCTTC.

This chain uses TRBV2 with TRBJ1-5; D uncertain. This CDR3 comprises 18 residues. Germline V lookup: CDR1 SNHLY, CDR2 FYNNEI. V lost 5 bases, J lost 0 bases, and 20 bases lay in between. Here the CDR3 DNA reads TGTGCCAGCAGTCCCTTAAGGATCCGGAGGGATAGCAATCAGCCCCAGCATTTT. Translation: CASSPLRIRRDSNQPQHF.

V is TRBV30 and J is TRBJ1-5; a weak D match, TRBD1 (5 bases). Germline CDR1 reads GTSNPN; CDR2 reads SVGIG (reference sequence). This CDR3 region has 15 residues. V was cut by 1 base and J by 7 bases, with 17 bases left in between. The CDR3 DNA reads as TGTGCCTGGAGTGGGGGGATGGTCGCCGACCAGCCCCAGCATTTT. It encodes CAWSGGMVADQPQHF.

This chain connects TRBV7-3 to TRBJ2-5; 7 bases are shared with TRBD1. J gave up 2 bases and V 2 bases, and 5 bases lay outside the gene matches. This CDR3 has 15 residues. Germline CDR1 and CDR2: SGHTA and FQGTGA. DNA for the CDR3: TGTGCCAGCAGCTTATCCCGGGACAGACAAGAGACCCAGTACTTC. It encodes CASSLSRDRQETQYF.

This clone was found once. This rearrangement joins TRBV11-2 to TRBJ2-5; unclear D gene. The CDR3 is 16 amino acids. Germline loops: CDR1 SGHAT, CDR2 FQNNGV. V gave up 5 bases and J gave up 3 bases, with 19 bases separating them. CDR3: CASSPWSAQPEETQYF. The DNA of the CDR3 is TGTGCCAGCAGCCCATGGTCGGCACAACCCGAAGAGACCCAGTACTTC.